The clone carrying this T cell receptor (beta chain) was seen repeatedly, ten times or more. Its antigen is not known. CDR1 and CDR2 (germline): LGHNA, YSLEER. The trim removed 4 bases at V and 2 bases at J, leaving 13 bases unmatched. The CDR3 totals 18 residues. TCRdb called the 5' RACE reads again in MiXCR, with one record for every CDR3 protein. The table has about 300,000 distinct CDR3 sequences, approximately 19% seen once. This entry belongs to a study of T-cell memory formation after mild COVID-19. Study-level results: Some SARS-CoV-2-responding clones were already detected in memory before infection.

The sample comprised PBMCs or a T cell subset sorted from them (not recorded which). This sequence joins TRBV4-3 and TRBJ1-5, with 8 bases fitting TRBD1. The clonotype originates from a man aged 18 to 30 who had mild COVID-19 (a few samples of this study predate the infection). Cell type and time point are not known. CDR3 DNA sequence: TGCGCCAGCAGCCTGAGTTGGGGCCCGGACAGGGGCAATCAGCCCCAGCATTTT. Translated, it gives CASSLSWGPDRGNQPQHF.